Below are 28 T cell receptor beta chains sequenced from a single sample in a study of blood T cell repertoires in COVID-19. Clones were read by immunoSEQ multiplex PCR, and TCRdb kept only the in-frame ones, dropping some. In the table there are just over 300,000 clones, 70% to 90% of which are singletons. Sample: PBMCs or T cells enriched from blood (not recorded which). The source of these receptors is a man aged 30-40 years who had recovered from COVID-19.

The rearrangement uses TRBV7-9 and TRBJ1-5, with 9 bases matching TRBD1. Germline lookup yields CDR1 SEHNR and CDR2 FQNEAQ (reference sequence). This CDR3 region has 15 residues. The trim removed 5 bases at V and 5 bases at J, leaving 7 bases unmatched. The CDR3 loop reads CASSGDRGFHQPQHF. CDR3 nucleotides: TGTGCCAGCAGCGGCGACAGGGGGTTCCATCAGCCCCAGCATTTT.

This rearrangement joins TRBV3-1 (or the pseudogene TRBV3-2) to TRBJ2-3; 7 positions match TRBD1. Germline V gene data show CDR1 as LGHDT and CDR2 as YNNKEL (reference sequence). There are 17 residues in the CDR3. The ends lost 4 bases at V and 0 bases at J; junction bases unmatched: 10. CDR3 amino acids: CASSPLLTGFSTDTQYF. The CDR3 bases are TGTGCCAGCAGCCCCCTCCTGACAGGGTTTAGCACAGATACGCAGTATTTT.

The chain carries TRBV4-1 and TRBJ2-7; no clear D. This CDR3 has 16 amino acids. CDR1 and CDR2 (germline): MGHRA, YSYEKL. V shed 0 bases and J shed 4 bases, with 16 bases lying between them. The CDR3 loop reads CASSQDPGWVNYEQYF. The CDR3 nucleotides are TGCGCCAGCAGCCAAGACCCCGGGTGGGTAAATTACGAGCAGTACTTC.

This clone appeared once. This sequence joins TRBV15 and TRBJ2-1, with D possibly matching TRBD2 (5 bases). The germline V gene has CDR1 LNHNV and CDR2 YYDKDF (reference sequence). Trimming pared 0 bases from V and 10 bases from J, leaving 13 bases between. The CDR3 has 14 residues. The DNA of the CDR3 is TGTGCCACCAGCAGAGATGGAGGTATGATGGAGCAGTTCTTC. Translation gives CATSRDGGMMEQFF.

DNA of the CDR3: TGTGCCAGCAGCTTGGGGGGACTCAGCTCCTACGAGCAGTACTTC. Protein: CASSLGGLSSYEQYF. The chain has TRBV5-4 and TRBJ2-7; TRBD2 is a possible D gene (6 bases). Trimming stripped 0 bases from V and 0 bases from J, with 10 bases between. CDR1 is SGHNT and CDR2 is YYREEE in the germline V gene (reference sequence). This CDR3 spans 15 amino acids.

The V and J genes are TRBV4-2 and TRBJ1-1, with D maybe TRBD1 (6 bases). V gave up 8 bases and J gave up 6 bases, with 16 bases separating them. This CDR3 region has 13 residues. Germline CDR1 reads LGHNA; CDR2 reads YNFKEQ. The DNA of the CDR3 is TGTGCCAGCGGAATTCAGGGGTCGGCTGAAGCTTTCTTT. Its translation is CASGIQGSAEAFF.

The chain uses TRBV11-2 and TRBJ2-1; D unclear. The CDR3 has 13 amino acids. Trimming left V 7 bases short and J 6 bases short, with 13 bases between. Looked up from germline, CDR1 is SGHAT and CDR2 is FQNNGV. The CDR3 bases are TGTGCCAGCACATGGAGAGAAATCAATGAGCAGTTCTTC. Encoded protein: CASTWREINEQFF.

This sequence joins TRBV5-4 and TRBJ2-3; 15 nucleotides line up with TRBD2. Trimming removed 3 bases from V and 1 base from J; junction bases left unmatched: 3. Germline CDR1 reads SGHNT; CDR2 reads YYREEE (reference sequence). The CDR3 is 17 amino acids. In nucleotides, the CDR3 is TGTGCCAGCAGCTCGGGACTAGCGGGGGGCGGCACAGATACGCAGTATTTT. This sequence encodes CASSSGLAGGGTDTQYF.

J is TRBJ2-1 and V is TRBV5-4; 11 bases agree with TRBD2. From germline, CDR1 is SGHNT and CDR2 YYREEE (reference sequence). CDR3 length: 17 residues. V lost 4 bases to trimming and J lost 6 bases; unmatched junction nucleotides: 12. CDR3 nucleotide sequence: TGTGCCAGCAGCCTCACCCTACTAGCGGGAGACTTCAATGAGCAGTTCTTC. It translates to CASSLTLLAGDFNEQFF.

The rearrangement links TRBV7-9 to TRBJ2-5; TRBD1 aligns across 10 bases. This CDR3 spans 14 amino acids. The junction had 6 bases not matched to a gene; V was cut back by 6 bases and J by 5 bases. Germline-derived CDR1 and CDR2 are SEHNR and FQNEAQ (reference sequence). In DNA form, the CDR3 reads TGTGCCAGCAGAGCCGGGACAGGGGTGGAGACCCAGTACTTC. Encoded protein: CASRAGTGVETQYF.

The chain uses TRBV15 and TRBJ2-7; TRBD2 matches at 10 bases. From germline, CDR1 is LNHNV and CDR2 YYDKDF (reference sequence). Germline trimming cut 5 bases from V and 6 bases from J; bases unmatched to any gene: 13. This CDR3 has 16 amino acids. CDR3 protein: CATSREFLAGALEQYF. Here the CDR3 DNA reads TGTGCCACCAGCCGCGAGTTCCTAGCGGGAGCCCTCGAGCAGTACTTC.

V is TRBV3-1 (or the pseudogene TRBV3-2) and J is TRBJ2-7; D may be TRBD1 (6 bases). From germline, CDR1 is LGHDT and CDR2 YNNKEL (reference sequence). Trimming stripped 1 base from V and 5 bases from J, with 12 bases between. The length of the CDR3 is 14 residues. CDR3 protein: CASSQGQGRDEQYF. The CDR3 bases are TGTGCCAGCAGCCAAGGGCAGGGGCGGGACGAGCAGTACTTC.

In this sample, this clone turned up once. V gene TRBV6-5 combines with J gene TRBJ1-5, with 7 bases fitting TRBD1. CDR3 size: 14 residues. V shed 5 bases, J shed 4 bases, and the junction held 5 bases outside the gene matches. Germline lookup yields CDR1 MNHEY and CDR2 SVGAGI. The DNA of the CDR3 is TGTGCCAGCAGTCCCTACAGGGGAAATCAGCCCCAGCATTTT. Translated: CASSPYRGNQPQHF.

This clone was seen a handful of times. The chain combines TRBV4-1 with TRBJ1-1; TRBD1 matches 10 bases. Germline V lookup: CDR1 MGHRA, CDR2 YSYEKL. The CDR3 loop spans 15 amino acids. V trimming: 0 bases; J trimming: 4 bases; junction bases outside the gene matches: 2. CDR3 protein: CASSQERDRGTEAFF. In nucleotides, the CDR3 is TGCGCCAGCAGCCAAGAACGGGACAGGGGCACTGAAGCTTTCTTT.

The rearrangement links TRBV30 to TRBJ2-7, with 7 nucleotides matching TRBD2. CDR3 length: 13 residues. V was pared by 3 bases and J by 5 bases, with 7 bases of the junction left unmatched. Germline V gene lookup returns CDR1 GTSNPN and CDR2 SVGIG (reference sequence). The CDR3 nucleotides are TGTGCCTGGAGCGAACTAGCGCTAAACGAGCAGTACTTC. This sequence encodes CAWSELALNEQYF.

V usage is TRBV12-3 or TRBV12-4 and J usage is TRBJ2-1; 8 bases line up with TRBD2. CDR3 length equals 13 residues. Trimming removed 5 bases from V and 9 bases from J; junction bases left unmatched: 6. The CDR3 loop is CASSIGGAVEQFF. CDR3 bases: TGTGCCAGCAGTATCGGGGGGGCAGTTGAGCAGTTCTTC.

V gene TRBV11-3 combines with J gene TRBJ1-1; D unresolved. CDR1 and CDR2 (germline): SGHNT, YENEEA. V shed 1 base and J shed 0 bases, with 6 bases lying between them. The CDR3 sequence is 14 residues long. CDR3 region: CASSLGGMNTEAFF. The DNA of the CDR3 is TGTGCCAGCAGCTTAGGAGGGATGAACACTGAAGCTTTCTTT.

The table lists this clone with a few counts. The CDR3 coding sequence is TGTGCCAGCAGCTTGAGGGGGAGAGGCTACACCTTC. Protein product: CASSLRGRGYTF. This rearrangement joins TRBV5-6 to TRBJ1-2; D perhaps matches TRBD1 (6 bases). V lost 1 base to trimming and J lost 8 bases, with 9 bases between them. CDR3 length equals 12 residues. Germline CDR1 reads SGHDT; CDR2 reads YYEEEE.

V and J are TRBV20-1 and TRBJ1-2; possible D gene TRBD1, 6 bases. The germline CDR1 and CDR2 sequences are DFQATT and SNEGSKA (reference sequence). There are 11 residues in the CDR3. The ends were cut back, 8 bases at V and 6 bases at J, with 13 bases in the middle. The CDR3 protein is CSPGAVDGYTF. The CDR3 region has the DNA TGCAGTCCAGGGGCGGTCGATGGCTACACCTTC.

This clone came up once. The V gene is TRBV30, the J gene TRBJ1-2, with D possibly matching TRBD1 (5 bases). The CDR3 extends over 10 amino acids. Per the germline V gene, CDR1 is GTSNPN and CDR2 is SVGIG (reference sequence). V gave up 8 bases and J gave up 6 bases, with 10 bases separating them. CDR3 in amino acids: CATQGDGYTF. The CDR3 DNA sequence: TGTGCCACGCAAGGGGATGGCTACACCTTC. Full variable domain (rest looked up from reference TRBV30 and TRBJ1-2): SQTIHQWPATLVQPVGSPLSLECTVEGTSNPNLYWYRQAAGRGLQLLFYSVGIGQISSEVPQNLSASRPQDRQFILSSKKLLLSDSGFYLCATQGDGYTFGSGTRLTVV.

This chain connects TRBV24-1 to TRBJ1-1; possible D gene TRBD1, 5 bases. Per germline, CDR1 KGHDR and CDR2 SFDVKD. Between the trimmed V and J ends, which lost 4 bases and 0 bases, there was a span of 8 bases. CDR3 length: 14 amino acids. The CDR3 is CATSERGVNTEAFF. The DNA of the CDR3 is TGTGCCACCAGTGAACGGGGGGTGAACACTGAAGCTTTCTTT.

The V gene is TRBV5-1, the J gene TRBJ1-1, with TRBD1 matching 8 bases. Trimming removed 4 bases from V and 3 bases from J; junction bases left unmatched: 2. Germline V gene sequence: CDR1 SGHRS, CDR2 YFSETQ. The CDR3 runs 13 residues. The CDR3 coding sequence is TGCGCCAGCAGCGGACAGGGCGACACTGAAGCTTTCTTT. As protein: CASSGQGDTEAFF.

This clone was detected once. The chain is built from TRBV7-9 and TRBJ2-1; TRBD2 matches at 11 bases. Germline CDR1 reads SEHNR; CDR2 reads FQNEAQ (reference sequence). J lost 10 bases, V lost 5 bases, and 7 bases had no gene match. The CDR3 spans 14 residues. For the CDR3, the DNA is TGTGCCAGCAGCCTACTAGCGGGGGACCCAGAGCAGTTCTTC. It encodes CASSLLAGDPEQFF.

This rearrangement joins TRBV28 to TRBJ1-2, with D possibly being TRBD1 (6 bases). V shed 2 bases and J shed 4 bases, with 11 bases lying between them. Germline V lookup: CDR1 MDHEN, CDR2 SYDVKM. There are 14 residues in the CDR3. The CDR3 region is CASSLGQWGYGYTF. CDR3 nucleotides: TGTGCCAGCAGTTTAGGACAGTGGGGCTATGGCTACACCTTC.

The rearrangement joins TRBV6-6 to TRBJ2-1; D unclear. Trimming cost V 7 bases and J 0 bases, with 13 bases left between them. This CDR3 has 15 residues. Germline lookup yields CDR1 MNHNY and CDR2 SVGAGI (reference sequence). CDR3 sequence reads: CASIGTESSYNEQFF. The CDR3 DNA reads as TGTGCCAGCATCGGAACAGAAAGCTCCTACAATGAGCAGTTCTTC.

The chain has TRBV21-1 and TRBJ2-2; TRBD2, the table's D call, was not compared with the DNA. TRBV21-1 is a recognized pseudogene. The CDR3 runs 20 residues. In DNA form, the CDR3 reads TGTGCCAGCACCCGATGGCGGGGGTGGAATAAACCAACGAACACCGGGGAGCTGTTTTTT. Its protein product is CASTRWRGWNKPTNTGELFF.

The chain couples TRBV11-2 to TRBJ2-1; a possible D gene is TRBD1 (6 bases). The CDR3 has 15 amino acids. From germline, CDR1 is SGHAT and CDR2 FQNNGV. V lost 4 bases, J lost 6 bases, and 16 bases lay in between. The CDR3 sequence: CASSSTGYGVNEQFF. The DNA for the CDR3 is TGTGCCAGCAGCTCTACAGGGTACGGGGTCAATGAGCAGTTCTTC.

J is TRBJ2-3 and V is TRBV7-6; 9 bases align to TRBD1. This CDR3 has 15 amino acids. Germline V gene sequence: CDR1 SGHVS, CDR2 FNYEAQ. V gave up 4 bases and J gave up 1 base; unmatched junction bases: 3. CDR3 region: CASSSWTGGTDTQYF. CDR3 DNA: TGTGCCAGCAGCTCTTGGACAGGGGGCACAGATACGCAGTATTTT.